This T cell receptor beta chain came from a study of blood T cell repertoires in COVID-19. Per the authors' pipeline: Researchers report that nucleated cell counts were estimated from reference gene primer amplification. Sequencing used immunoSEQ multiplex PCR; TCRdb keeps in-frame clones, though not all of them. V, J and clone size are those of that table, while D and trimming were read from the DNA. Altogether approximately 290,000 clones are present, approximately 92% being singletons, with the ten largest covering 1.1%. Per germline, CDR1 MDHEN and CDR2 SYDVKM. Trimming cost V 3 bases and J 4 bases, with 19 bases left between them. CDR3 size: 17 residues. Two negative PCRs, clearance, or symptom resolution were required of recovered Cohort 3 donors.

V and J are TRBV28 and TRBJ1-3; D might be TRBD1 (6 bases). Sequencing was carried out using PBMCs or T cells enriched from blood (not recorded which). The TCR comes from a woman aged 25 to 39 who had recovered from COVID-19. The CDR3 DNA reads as TGTGCCAGCAGTTTTTCCCGGACAGCCAGTCCGGGAAACACCATATATTTT. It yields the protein CASSFSRTASPGNTIYF. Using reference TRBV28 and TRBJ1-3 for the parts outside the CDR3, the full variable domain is DVKVTQSSRYLVKRTGEKVFLECVQDMDHENMFWYRQDPGLGLRLIYFSYDVKMKEKGDIPEGYSVSREKKERFSLILESASTNQTSMYLCASSFSRTASPGNTIYFGEGSWLTVV.